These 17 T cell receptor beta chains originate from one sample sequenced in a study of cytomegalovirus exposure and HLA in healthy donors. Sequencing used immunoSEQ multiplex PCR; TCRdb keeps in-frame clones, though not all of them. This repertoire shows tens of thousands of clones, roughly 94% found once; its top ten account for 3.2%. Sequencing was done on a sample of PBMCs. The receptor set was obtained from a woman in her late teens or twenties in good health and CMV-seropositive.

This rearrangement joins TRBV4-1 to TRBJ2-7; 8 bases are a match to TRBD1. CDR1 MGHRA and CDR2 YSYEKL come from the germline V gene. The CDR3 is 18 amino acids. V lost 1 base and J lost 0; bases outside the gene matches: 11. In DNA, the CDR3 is TGCGCCAGCAGCCAAGTTCATAGGGGGGACAGGATCTCCTACGAGCAGTACTTC. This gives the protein CASSQVHRGDRISYEQYF.

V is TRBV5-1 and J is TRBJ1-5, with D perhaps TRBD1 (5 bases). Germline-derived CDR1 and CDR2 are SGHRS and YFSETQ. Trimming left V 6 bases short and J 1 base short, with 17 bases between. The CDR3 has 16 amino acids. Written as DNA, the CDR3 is TGCGCCAGCATCCTGGGGGGGATCCAAAGCAATCAGCCCCAGCATTTT. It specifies CASILGGIQSNQPQHF.

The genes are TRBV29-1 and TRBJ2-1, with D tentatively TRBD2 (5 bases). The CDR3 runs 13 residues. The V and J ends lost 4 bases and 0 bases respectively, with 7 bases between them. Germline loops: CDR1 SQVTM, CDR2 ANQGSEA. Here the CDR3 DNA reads TGCAGCGTTGGGGAGAGCTCCTACAATGAGCAGTTCTTC. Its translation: CSVGESSYNEQFF.

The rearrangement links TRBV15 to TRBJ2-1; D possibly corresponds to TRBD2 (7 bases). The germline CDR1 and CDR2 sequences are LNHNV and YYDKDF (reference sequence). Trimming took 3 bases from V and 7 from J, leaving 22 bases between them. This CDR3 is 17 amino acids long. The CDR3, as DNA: TGTGCCACCAGCAGCTCTTCATGGGGGGGGGCGAGGAATGAGCAGTTCTTC. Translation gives CATSSSSWGGARNEQFF.

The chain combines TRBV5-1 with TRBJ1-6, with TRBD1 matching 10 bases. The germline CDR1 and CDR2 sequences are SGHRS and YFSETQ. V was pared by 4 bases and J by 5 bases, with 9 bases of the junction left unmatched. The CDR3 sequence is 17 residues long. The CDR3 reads CASSIQPGTGDNSPLHF. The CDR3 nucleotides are TGCGCCAGCAGCATCCAGCCCGGGACAGGGGATAATTCACCCCTCCACTTT.

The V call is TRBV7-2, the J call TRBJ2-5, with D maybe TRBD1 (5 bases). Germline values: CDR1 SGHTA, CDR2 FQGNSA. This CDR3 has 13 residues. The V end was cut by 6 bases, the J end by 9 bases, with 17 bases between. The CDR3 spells CASSSDFQGAQYF. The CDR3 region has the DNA TGTGCCAGCAGTTCCGACTTCCAAGGGGCCCAGTACTTC.

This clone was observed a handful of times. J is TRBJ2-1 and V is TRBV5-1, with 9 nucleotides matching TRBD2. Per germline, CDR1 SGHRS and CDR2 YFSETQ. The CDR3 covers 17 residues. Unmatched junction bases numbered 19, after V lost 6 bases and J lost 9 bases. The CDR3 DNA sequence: TGCGCCAGCACAGTCAGGGTAGCGGGAGAAACCCCCACTGAGCAGTTCTTC. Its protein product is CASTVRVAGETPTEQFF.

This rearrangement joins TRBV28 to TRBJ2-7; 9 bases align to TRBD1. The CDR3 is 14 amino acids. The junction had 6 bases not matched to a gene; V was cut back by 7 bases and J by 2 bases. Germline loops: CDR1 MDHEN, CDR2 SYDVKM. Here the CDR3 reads CASTPGQGPYEQYF. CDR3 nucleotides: TGTGCCAGCACCCCGGGACAGGGCCCCTACGAGCAGTACTTC.

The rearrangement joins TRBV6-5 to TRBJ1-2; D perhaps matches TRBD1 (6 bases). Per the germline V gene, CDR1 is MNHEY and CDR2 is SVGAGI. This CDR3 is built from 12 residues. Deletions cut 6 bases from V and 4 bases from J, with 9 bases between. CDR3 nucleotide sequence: TGTGCCAGCAGCCCACAGGGCTATGGCTACACCTTC. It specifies CASSPQGYGYTF.

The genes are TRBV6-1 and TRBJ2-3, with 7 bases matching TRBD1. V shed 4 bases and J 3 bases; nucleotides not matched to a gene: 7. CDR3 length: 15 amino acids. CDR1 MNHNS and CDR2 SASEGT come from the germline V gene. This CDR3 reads CASSATGPGTDTQYF. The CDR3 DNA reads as TGTGCCAGCAGTGCGACAGGGCCCGGGACAGATACGCAGTATTTT.

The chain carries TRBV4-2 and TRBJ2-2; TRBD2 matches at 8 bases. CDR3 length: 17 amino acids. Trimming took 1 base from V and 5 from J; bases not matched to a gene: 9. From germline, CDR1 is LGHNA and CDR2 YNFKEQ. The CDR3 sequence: CASSQGRFQRETGELFF. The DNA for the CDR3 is TGTGCCAGCAGCCAAGGGCGCTTTCAGCGGGAGACCGGGGAGCTGTTTTTT.

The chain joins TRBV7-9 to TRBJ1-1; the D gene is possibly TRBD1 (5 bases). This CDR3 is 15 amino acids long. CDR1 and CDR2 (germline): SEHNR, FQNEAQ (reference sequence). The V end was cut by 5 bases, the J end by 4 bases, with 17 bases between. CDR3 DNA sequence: TGTGCCAGCAGCAATACCCGGGGGGGAACCACTGAAGCTTTCTTT. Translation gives CASSNTRGGTTEAFF. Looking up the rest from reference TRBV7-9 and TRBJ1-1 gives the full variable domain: DTGVSQNPRHKITKRGQNVTFRCDPISEHNRLYWYRQTLGQGPEFLTYFQNEAQLEKSRLLSDRFSAERPKGSFSTLEIQRTEQGDSAMYLCASSNTRGGTTEAFFGQGTRLTVV.

The CDR3 DNA sequence: TGTGCCAGCAGTGCAGGGGGCAGAAGCAATCAGCCCCAGCATTTT. It encodes CASSAGGRSNQPQHF. The V gene is TRBV28, the J gene TRBJ1-5, with 8 bases matching TRBD1. This CDR3 has 15 residues. Germline V lookup: CDR1 MDHEN, CDR2 SYDVKM. Unmatched junction bases numbered 4, after V lost 5 bases and J lost 1 base.

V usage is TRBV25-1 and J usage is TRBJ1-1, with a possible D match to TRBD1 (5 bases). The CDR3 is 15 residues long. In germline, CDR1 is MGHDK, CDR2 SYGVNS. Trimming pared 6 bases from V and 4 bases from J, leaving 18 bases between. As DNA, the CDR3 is TGTGCCAGCAGGCCCACAGGTTTGTTGGGCACTGAAGCTTTCTTT. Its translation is CASRPTGLLGTEAFF.

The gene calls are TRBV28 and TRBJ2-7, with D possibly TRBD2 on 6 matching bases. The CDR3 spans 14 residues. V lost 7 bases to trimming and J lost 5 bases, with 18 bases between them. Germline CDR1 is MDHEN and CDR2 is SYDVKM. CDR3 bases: TGTGCCAGCACCCCTCCCCCGGGAGAAAACGAGCAGTACTTC. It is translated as CASTPPPGENEQYF.

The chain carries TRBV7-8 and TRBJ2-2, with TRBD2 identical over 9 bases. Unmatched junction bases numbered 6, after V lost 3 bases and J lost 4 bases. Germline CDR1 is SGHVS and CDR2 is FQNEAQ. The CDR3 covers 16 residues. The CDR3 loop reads CASSFSASGVTGELFF. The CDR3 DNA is TGTGCCAGCAGCTTTTCGGCTAGCGGGGTCACCGGGGAGCTGTTTTTT.

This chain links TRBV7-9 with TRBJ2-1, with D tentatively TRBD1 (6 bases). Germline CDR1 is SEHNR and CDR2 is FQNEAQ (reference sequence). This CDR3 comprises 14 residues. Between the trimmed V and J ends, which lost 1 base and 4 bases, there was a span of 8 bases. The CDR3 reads CASSLGTAYNEQFF. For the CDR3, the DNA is TGTGCCAGCAGCTTAGGGACAGCGTACAATGAGCAGTTCTTC.